The 29 T cell receptor beta chains below come from one sample, sequenced in a study of OX40 agonist ivuxolimab in advanced cancers. Measured with immunoSEQ multiplex PCR; TCRdb has only the in-frame clones, and not every one. The top ten clones hold approximately 2% of a sample with tens of thousands of clones, around 84% of them seen once. The sample in question was CD4+ or CD8+ T cells sorted from blood, obtained in a trial of the OX40 agonist ivuxolimab. These receptors came from an adult with an advanced solid tumor such as melanoma, head and neck, liver or kidney cancer.

CDR3 sequence: CASSPRAGVQETQYF. CDR3 DNA sequence: TGTGCCAGCAGCCCTAGAGCGGGGGTCCAAGAGACCCAGTACTTC. The chain uses TRBV4-2 and TRBJ2-5, with 8 nucleotides matching TRBD2. The CDR3 is 15 residues long. Germline CDR1 reads LGHNA; CDR2 reads YNFKEQ. Germline trimming cut 4 bases from V and 1 base from J; bases unmatched to any gene: 5.

The chain employs TRBV15 and TRBJ1-1; 8 bases match TRBD1. This CDR3 has 15 amino acids. V shed 3 bases, J shed 5 bases, and the junction held 8 bases outside the gene matches. The V gene's germline CDR1 is LNHNV and CDR2 YYDKDF (reference sequence). CDR3 amino acids: CATSRVRQGRTEAFF. Written as DNA, the CDR3 is TGTGCCACCAGCAGGGTTAGACAGGGGAGGACTGAAGCTTTCTTT.

The chain couples TRBV6-1 to TRBJ1-5; TRBD1 is a possible D gene (5 bases). CDR1 and CDR2 from the germline V gene are MNHNS and SASEGT. V shed 3 bases and J shed 6 bases, with 12 bases lying between them. The CDR3 loop spans 14 amino acids. CDR3 coding DNA: TGTGCCAGCAGTGACACCAGGGTTGGTCAGCCCCAGCATTTT. It specifies CASSDTRVGQPQHF.

This chain uses TRBV6-5 with TRBJ1-1; D is ambiguous. The CDR3 length is 12 residues. CDR1 is MNHEY and CDR2 is SVGAGI in the germline V gene. V lost 6 bases and J 6 bases, leaving 11 bases between the germline ends. The CDR3: CASSSRRAEAFF. As DNA, the CDR3 is TGTGCCAGCAGCTCTCGTAGGGCTGAAGCTTTCTTT.

The chain combines TRBV30 with TRBJ2-1, with D maybe TRBD2 (5 bases). CDR1 is GTSNPN and CDR2 is SVGIG in the germline V gene (reference sequence). The CDR3 is 13 amino acids. V lost 5 bases and J 0 bases, leaving 8 bases between the germline ends. The CDR3 reads CAWEGNSYNEQFF. Here the CDR3 DNA reads TGTGCCTGGGAGGGAAACTCCTACAATGAGCAGTTCTTC.

The chain employs TRBV10-3 and TRBJ1-2; tentatively, D is TRBD1 (6 bases). Germline lookup yields CDR1 ENHRY and CDR2 SYGVKD. The CDR3 loop spans 13 amino acids. The V end was cut by 10 bases, the J end by 5 bases, with 17 bases between. The chain's CDR3 is CANQQGAGYGYTF. In DNA form, the CDR3 reads TGTGCCAACCAACAGGGCGCGGGGTATGGCTACACCTTC.

V and J are TRBV5-4 and TRBJ1-4, with TRBD1 as a possible D gene (5 bases). Looked up from germline, CDR1 is SGHNT and CDR2 is YYREEE (reference sequence). The CDR3 contains 13 residues. Trimming shortened V by 0 bases and J by 11 bases, and 11 bases separated the two germline ends. CDR3 sequence (DNA): TGTGCCAGCAGCTTGGGCGACAGTGACAAACTGTTTTTT. Residues: CASSLGDSDKLFF. Full variable domain (outside the CDR3, taken from reference TRBV5-4 and TRBJ1-4): ETGVTQSPTHLIKTRGQQVTLRCSSQSGHNTVSWYQQALGQGPQFIFQYYREEENGRGNFPPRFSGLQFPNYSSELNVNALELDDSALYLCASSLGDSDKLFFGSGTQLSVL.

The chain has TRBV7-2 and TRBJ1-1; no clear D gene. The CDR3 is made up of 11 amino acids. The germline V and J ends were trimmed by 5 bases and 7 bases, with 8 bases remaining between them. Germline lookup yields CDR1 SGHTA and CDR2 FQGNSA. CDR3 DNA sequence: TGTGCCAGCAGCCCACGGAGTGAAGCTTTCTTT. Protein: CASSPRSEAFF.

This clone was picked up a small number of times. The gene calls are TRBV4-1 and TRBJ2-1, with 8 positions matching TRBD2. V lost 0 bases and J lost 13; bases outside the gene matches: 14. Germline CDR1 and CDR2: MGHRA and YSYEKL. CDR3 length: 16 amino acids. The CDR3 region is CASSQDPSSGALIQFF. Here the CDR3 DNA reads TGCGCCAGCAGCCAAGATCCTAGTAGCGGGGCTCTGATTCAGTTCTTC.

The gene calls are TRBV2 and TRBJ1-5, with D possibly being TRBD1 (6 bases). The CDR3 contains 15 residues. Trimming removed 5 bases from V and 4 bases from J, with 15 bases in between. Looked up from germline, CDR1 is SNHLY and CDR2 is FYNNEI. The CDR3 nucleotides read TGTGCCAGCAGTACCCAGGGGTTCGGGAATCAGCCCCAGCATTTT. As protein: CASSTQGFGNQPQHF.

The chain links TRBV7-3 to TRBJ2-1; unclear D gene. There are 14 residues in the CDR3. CDR1 and CDR2 (germline): SGHTA, FQGTGA. V dropped 2 bases and J dropped 3 bases, with 8 bases sitting between them. CDR3 protein: CASSLVGSYNEQFF. The CDR3 DNA follows: TGTGCCAGCAGCTTAGTTGGAAGCTACAATGAGCAGTTCTTC.

The CDR3 sequence is CASRVGGPYNEQFF. Written as DNA, the CDR3 is TGTGCCAGCAGGGTGGGGGGGCCCTACAATGAGCAGTTCTTC. The chain carries TRBV2 and TRBJ2-1; tentatively, D is TRBD2 (7 bases). CDR3 size: 14 residues. Germline assignment: CDR1 SNHLY and CDR2 FYNNEI. Trimming shortened V by 6 bases and J by 2 bases, and 11 bases separated the two germline ends.

The V and J genes are TRBV7-9 and TRBJ2-2, with D maybe TRBD2 (5 bases). V was shortened by 5 bases and J by 3 bases, with 10 bases between the two germline ends. The germline CDR1 and CDR2 sequences are SEHNR and FQNEAQ (reference sequence). There are 14 residues in the CDR3. CDR3 protein: CASSLGEYTGELFF. The CDR3, as DNA: TGTGCCAGCAGCCTCGGGGAATACACCGGGGAGCTGTTTTTT. Filled out from reference TRBV7-9 and TRBJ2-2, the complete variable domain reads DTGVSQNPRHKITKRGQNVTFRCDPISEHNRLYWYRQTLGQGPEFLTYFQNEAQLEKSRLLSDRFSAERPKGSFSTLEIQRTEQGDSAMYLCASSLGEYTGELFFGEGSRLTVL.

V usage is TRBV2 and J usage is TRBJ2-3, with TRBD2 identical over 8 bases. The CDR3 runs 17 residues. J lost 0 bases, V lost 5 bases, and 10 bases had no gene match. The germline gives CDR1 SNHLY, CDR2 FYNNEI. DNA for the CDR3: TGTGCCAGCAGTACTGGGCTCTTAGCGGGGAGCACAGATACGCAGTATTTT. It encodes CASSTGLLAGSTDTQYF.

J is TRBJ1-5 and V is TRBV2; D perhaps matches TRBD1 (6 bases). Germline CDR1 and CDR2: SNHLY and FYNNEI. Trimming left V 4 bases short and J 5 bases short, with 12 bases between. This CDR3 has 14 amino acids. The CDR3 region is CASSATGYYQPQHF. CDR3 bases: TGTGCCAGCAGTGCGACAGGTTATTATCAGCCCCAGCATTTT.

This clone came up once. The rearrangement joins TRBV2 to TRBJ1-2; unclear D gene. V dropped 4 bases and J dropped 8 bases, with 20 bases sitting between them. From germline, CDR1 is SNHLY and CDR2 FYNNEI. The CDR3 runs 15 residues. CDR3 loop: CASSGQAAGLGGYTF. In DNA form, the CDR3 reads TGTGCCAGCAGTGGGCAGGCCGCCGGTTTAGGAGGCTACACCTTC.

The chain carries TRBV9 and TRBJ2-7, with 7 positions matching TRBD1. With V trimmed by 3 bases and J by 2 bases, 5 bases remained unmatched. The CDR3 spans 14 residues. Germline V lookup: CDR1 SGDLS, CDR2 YYNGEE. The CDR3 sequence is CASSGVGGTYEQYF. The CDR3 coding sequence is TGTGCCAGCAGCGGAGTAGGGGGCACCTACGAGCAGTACTTC.

There are many counts of this clone. The V gene is TRBV20-1, the J gene TRBJ2-1; D not resolved. The CDR3 loop spans 10 amino acids. CDR1 and CDR2 (germline): DFQATT, SNEGSKA (reference sequence). CDR3 sequence reads: CSPRKDEQFF. CDR3 nucleotides: TGCAGCCCCCGCAAAGATGAGCAGTTCTTC.

V usage is TRBV5-1 and J usage is TRBJ2-1; D is perhaps TRBD2 (5 bases). Germline loops: CDR1 SGHRS, CDR2 YFSETQ. Trimming took 2 bases from V and 8 from J, leaving 17 bases between them. The CDR3 contains 15 residues. This CDR3 is CASSLPSTEGDEQFF. For the CDR3, the DNA is TGCGCCAGCAGCTTACCATCTACAGAGGGTGATGAGCAGTTCTTC.

This clone was detected once. The V and J genes are TRBV6-1 and TRBJ2-1; 7 bases align to TRBD2. Germline V gene data show CDR1 as MNHNS and CDR2 as SASEGT. V trimming: 2 bases; J trimming: 6 bases; junction bases outside the gene matches: 7. CDR3 length equals 15 residues. In DNA, the CDR3 is TGTGCCAGCAGTGAATTGGGGGGGTGGGCCAATGAGCAGTTCTTC. Its translation: CASSELGGWANEQFF.

In its sample, this clone was seen a few times. The chain employs TRBV6-5 and TRBJ1-1; weak D call: TRBD1 (6 bases). V was shortened by 6 bases and J by 1 base, with 12 bases between the two germline ends. The germline CDR1 and CDR2 sequences are MNHEY and SVGAGI. The CDR3 has 14 amino acids. The CDR3 region is CASRIPGQNTEAFF. As DNA, the CDR3 is TGTGCCAGCAGGATTCCGGGACAGAACACTGAAGCTTTCTTT.

The chain combines TRBV9 with TRBJ2-1; D unclear. Trimming left V 6 bases short and J 0 bases short, with 10 bases between. The CDR3 covers 14 residues. Germline V gives CDR1 SGDLS, CDR2 YYNGEE. CDR3 residues: CASTVGNSYNEQFF. CDR3 bases: TGTGCCAGCACCGTGGGGAACTCCTACAATGAGCAGTTCTTC.

The CDR3 reads CAWSGQSNSPLHF. In DNA, the CDR3 is TGTGCCTGGAGCGGACAGTCAAATTCACCCCTCCACTTT. This chain uses TRBV30 with TRBJ1-6, with D perhaps TRBD1 (6 bases). The V gene's germline CDR1 is GTSNPN and CDR2 SVGIG (reference sequence). The CDR3 has 13 residues. V shed 3 bases and J shed 7 bases, with 10 bases lying between them.

In its sample, this clone was seen a few times. The J gene is TRBJ2-5, the V gene TRBV5-1, with D perhaps given as TRBD1 or TRBD2 (5 bases each). CDR3 size: 14 residues. CDR1 SGHRS and CDR2 YFSETQ come from the germline V gene. V lost 1 base and J lost 3, with 10 bases in between. The CDR3 nucleotides are TGCGCCAGCAGCTTGAAGGGACGGGAAGAGACCCAGTACTTC. Translated, it gives CASSLKGREETQYF.

The V call is TRBV28, the J call TRBJ1-2; TRBD1 aligns across 9 bases. The V and J ends lost 8 bases and 4 bases, in that order; junction bases with no gene match: 8. The length of the CDR3 is 14 residues. CDR1 is MDHEN and CDR2 is SYDVKM in the germline V gene. The DNA for the CDR3 is TGTGCCAGCGGTCCTTCACAGGGGGCCTATGGCTACACCTTC. The encoded protein is CASGPSQGAYGYTF.

The rearrangement links TRBV18 to TRBJ1-5; D unresolved. Germline loops: CDR1 KGHSH, CDR2 LQKENI. CDR3 size: 15 residues. Trimming cost V 6 bases and J 5 bases, with 17 bases left between them. Here the CDR3 reads CASSGRSGGDQPQHF. The CDR3 region has the DNA TGTGCCAGCTCCGGGCGGTCTGGAGGTGATCAGCCCCAGCATTTT. Drawing the rest from reference TRBV18 and TRBJ1-5, the complete variable domain is NAGVMQNPRHLVRRRGQEARLRCSPMKGHSHVYWYRQLPEEGLKFMVYLQKENIIDESGMPKERFSAEFPKEGPSILRIQQVVRGDSAAYFCASSGRSGGDQPQHFGDGTRLSIL.

This chain links TRBV6-5 with TRBJ2-7; the D gene is possibly TRBD1 (6 bases). The CDR3 sequence is 12 residues long. Trimming pared 7 bases from V and 3 bases from J, leaving 10 bases between. Per the germline V gene, CDR1 is MNHEY and CDR2 is SVGAGI. The CDR3 coding sequence is TGTGCCAGCACCTCACAGGGCTACGAGCAGTACTTC. Translating it yields CASTSQGYEQYF.

About this clone itself: One end of the junction fails to match germline, which may point to a read error. The genes are TRBV4-1 and TRBJ1-6; TRBD1 matches 7 bases. The V gene's germline CDR1 is MGHRA and CDR2 YSYEKL. The CDR3 extends over 15 amino acids. The CDR3 nucleotides are TGCGCCAGCAGCCAAGTTCTAGACAGGGTGTCACCCCCCCACTTT. Its translation is CASSQVLDRVSPPHF.

The gene calls are TRBV25-1 and TRBJ1-6, with 7 bases aligning to TRBD1. Germline V gene sequence: CDR1 MGHDK, CDR2 SYGVNS. The CDR3 spans 17 residues. With 0 bases clipped from V and 3 bases from J, the junction kept 5 bases outside the gene matches. The CDR3 DNA sequence: TGTGCCAGCAGTGAATATAAAGGGGGCAACTATAATTCACCCCTCCACTTT. Translated: CASSEYKGGNYNSPLHF.